This T cell receptor beta chain is drawn from a study of cytomegalovirus exposure and HLA in healthy donors. Study-wide results and limits: A likely sequencing artifact accounted for one observed cluster of highly shared sequence variants.

Of note for this clone: The antigen remains undetermined.

PCR employed 60 Vbeta and 13 Jbeta primers. Profiled with immunoSEQ multiplex PCR; TCRdb holds only in-frame clones, not every one. The sample carries 150,000 to 200,000 clones, about 80% recorded once. Germline CDR1 is SGDLS and CDR2 is YYNGEE. V was trimmed by 4 bases and J by 5 bases, leaving 4 bases between them. The CDR3 is 11 amino acids. The sequencing input was PBMCs. The genes are TRBV9 and TRBJ2-1; D is unclear. The source of this sequence is a woman in her forties or fifties in good health and CMV-seronegative. The DNA of the CDR3 is TGTGCCAGCAGCCCCAACAATGAGCAGTTCTTC. Encoded protein: CASSPNNEQFF.